The 21 T cell receptor beta chains below all came from one sample that was sequenced in a study of blood T cell repertoires in COVID-19. Produced via immunoSEQ multiplex PCR; TCRdb's table is partial and in-frame only. The top ten hold around 3.9% of the sample, which has about 95,000 clones, approximately 90% seen once. Sequenced material: peripheral blood. Every receptor here comes from a woman in her fifties or sixties in a cohort sampled during active COVID-19.

The chain carries TRBV7-9 and TRBJ2-3, with 8 bases aligning to TRBD1. Unmatched junction bases numbered 5, after V lost 5 bases and J lost 1 base. Looked up from germline, CDR1 is SEHNR and CDR2 is FQNEAQ (reference sequence). This CDR3 comprises 15 residues. For the CDR3, the DNA is TGTGCCAGCAGCGAGGTGACAGGGGGCACAGATACGCAGTATTTT. Protein sequence: CASSEVTGGTDTQYF.

The V gene is TRBV15, the J gene TRBJ2-7; maybe TRBD1 (6 bases). In germline, CDR1 is LNHNV, CDR2 YYDKDF (reference sequence). Trimming removed 5 bases at V and 2 bases at J, with 13 bases between. The CDR3 loop spans 14 amino acids. The CDR3, as DNA: TGTGCCACCAGCTTAGGGGGTCCAACCTACGAGCAGTACTTC. It specifies CATSLGGPTYEQYF.

The chain recombines TRBV9 with TRBJ1-3; D unclear. Germline assignment: CDR1 SGDLS and CDR2 YYNGEE. The CDR3 length is 14 residues. Trimming pared 3 bases from V and 5 bases from J, leaving 12 bases between. In DNA, the CDR3 is TGTGCCAGCAGCGCCCAGGCCAGCAGAAACACCATATATTTT. Its protein product is CASSAQASRNTIYF. Drawing the rest from reference TRBV9 and TRBJ1-3, the complete variable domain is DSGVTQTPKHLITATGQRVTLRCSPRSGDLSVYWYQQSLDQGLQFLIQYYNGEERAKGNILERFSAQQFPDLHSELNLSSLELGDSALYFCASSAQASRNTIYFGEGSWLTVV.

V is TRBV5-6 and J is TRBJ2-3, with TRBD2 matching over 7 bases. CDR3 length equals 15 residues. CDR1 is SGHDT, CDR2 YYEEEE, per germline. V was clipped by 5 bases and J by 6 bases; unmatched bases: 12. CDR3 nucleotides: TGTGCCAGCAGTTCACCGAGGACTAGTGTGGATACGCAGTATTTT. Its protein product is CASSSPRTSVDTQYF.

The chain carries TRBV27 and TRBJ2-3, with a possible D match to TRBD2 (5 bases). CDR1 MNHEY and CDR2 SMNVEV come from the germline V gene (reference sequence). This CDR3 has 15 residues. Trimming shortened V by 5 bases and J by 0 bases, and 12 bases separated the two germline ends. CDR3 sequence reads: CASSLGLGSTDTQYF. In DNA form, the CDR3 reads TGTGCCAGCAGTCTAGGACTGGGTAGCACAGATACGCAGTATTTT.

The chain is built from TRBV15 and TRBJ2-1; TRBD2 is a possible D gene (5 bases). V was cut by 8 bases and J by 5 bases, with 13 bases left in between. Germline V gene data show CDR1 as LNHNV and CDR2 as YYDKDF (reference sequence). The CDR3 is 13 residues long. The DNA for the CDR3 is TGTGCCACCCTGAGTCGGGAAAACAATGAGCAGTTCTTC. Translated: CATLSRENNEQFF.

This chain uses TRBV5-1 with TRBJ2-3; possible D gene TRBD1, 6 bases. The CDR3 consists of 14 residues. The V end lost 4 bases, the J end lost 1 base, and 10 bases lay between the germline ends. Germline V gene sequence: CDR1 SGHRS, CDR2 YFSETQ. The CDR3 coding sequence is TGCGCCAGCAGCCAGGGACACGGCACAGATACGCAGTATTTT. This codes for CASSQGHGTDTQYF.

The rearrangement links TRBV19 to TRBJ1-2; a weak D match, TRBD1 (5 bases). The CDR3 is 13 amino acids. Trimming left V 7 bases short and J 2 bases short, with 11 bases between. Germline V gene lookup returns CDR1 LNHDA and CDR2 SQIVND (reference sequence). As DNA, the CDR3 is TGTGCCAGTACCCTTAGACAGAACTATGGCTACACCTTC. Translation: CASTLRQNYGYTF.

J is TRBJ2-6 and V is TRBV7-3; the D gene is possibly TRBD1 (6 bases). Trimming removed 5 bases at V and 9 bases at J, with 14 bases between. Germline CDR1 reads SGHTA; CDR2 reads FQGTGA. This CDR3 is 14 amino acids long. CDR3 residues: CASSLTLDSNVLTF. The CDR3 DNA reads as TGTGCCAGCAGCCTCACCTTGGACAGCAACGTCCTGACTTTC.

This rearrangement joins TRBV15 to TRBJ1-4; 8 positions agree with TRBD1. The CDR3 sequence is 14 residues long. Germline V CDR1 and CDR2: LNHNV, YYDKDF (reference sequence). With V trimmed by 0 bases and J by 9 bases, 3 bases remained unmatched. The CDR3 loop is CATSRDQGAQKLFF. The CDR3 DNA is TGTGCCACCAGCAGAGACCAGGGGGCGCAAAAACTGTTTTTT.

This chain uses TRBV5-1 with TRBJ1-3; weak D call: TRBD1 (5 bases). V dropped 4 bases and J dropped 2 bases, with 22 bases sitting between them. The CDR3 contains 18 residues. Germline V CDR1 and CDR2: SGHRS, YFSETQ. CDR3 amino acids: CASSRASYGGRTGNTIYF. CDR3 sequence (DNA): TGCGCCAGCAGCCGCGCGTCCTACGGGGGTAGGACTGGAAACACCATATATTTT.

The chain has TRBV28 and TRBJ2-5, with 10 bases that match TRBD2. CDR1 is MDHEN and CDR2 is SYDVKM in the germline V gene. The CDR3 has 16 residues. V lost 7 bases, J lost 4 bases, and 12 bases stayed unmatched. This chain's CDR3 is CASTPASGSFTETQYF. The DNA of the CDR3 is TGTGCCAGCACCCCAGCTAGCGGGAGTTTTACAGAGACCCAGTACTTC. Complete variable domain (other parts from reference TRBV28 and TRBJ2-5): DVKVTQSSRYLVKRTGEKVFLECVQDMDHENMFWYRQDPGLGLRLIYFSYDVKMKEKGDIPEGYSVSREKKERFSLILESASTNQTSMYLCASTPASGSFTETQYFGPGTRLLVL.

The CDR3 sequence: CASSPRGQGSYGYTF. The CDR3, as DNA: TGTGCCAGCAGCCCAAGGGGACAGGGGAGCTATGGCTACACCTTC. The chain has TRBV7-6 and TRBJ1-2; 10 bases line up with TRBD1. The CDR3 is 15 amino acids. Germline V gives CDR1 SGHVS, CDR2 FNYEAQ. With 5 bases clipped from V and 4 bases from J, the junction kept 7 bases outside the gene matches.

The V and J genes are TRBV5-6 and TRBJ2-1; D call uncertain. The germline V and J ends were trimmed by 7 bases and 5 bases, with 19 bases remaining between them. The CDR3 contains 15 residues. Germline-derived CDR1 and CDR2 are SGHDT and YYEEEE. The DNA of the CDR3 is TGTGCCAGCCGCGCTAGTGGCCGTGGTCACAATGAGCAGTTCTTC. Translating it yields CASRASGRGHNEQFF.

This clone was picked up one time. J is TRBJ2-1 and V is TRBV7-3; 8 bases match TRBD1. The V gene end was trimmed by 4 bases and the J gene end by 0 bases; junction bases not matched to a gene: 2. The germline V gene has CDR1 SGHTA and CDR2 FQGTGA. The CDR3 sequence is 15 residues long. The CDR3 protein is CASSSDRGSYNEQFF. CDR3 DNA sequence: TGTGCCAGCAGCTCCGACAGGGGCTCCTACAATGAGCAGTTCTTC.

The J gene is TRBJ1-1, the V gene TRBV3-1 (or the pseudogene TRBV3-2), with D possibly TRBD1 on 6 matching bases. CDR1 is LGHDT and CDR2 is YNNKEL in the germline V gene (reference sequence). The CDR3 is made up of 13 amino acids. The germline V and J ends were trimmed by 4 bases and 4 bases, with 10 bases remaining between them. CDR3 amino acids: CASSPQGTTEAFF. In DNA form, the CDR3 reads TGTGCCAGCAGCCCCCAGGGGACCACTGAAGCTTTCTTT.

The CDR3: CAISESTGGAYEQYF. Written as DNA, the CDR3 is TGTGCCATCAGTGAAAGCACAGGGGGTGCCTACGAGCAGTACTTC. The genes are TRBV10-3 and TRBJ2-7, with 8 bases lining up with TRBD1. The germline V gene encodes CDR1 ENHRY and CDR2 SYGVKD. The CDR3 consists of 15 residues. Trimming removed 3 bases from V and 2 bases from J; junction bases left unmatched: 6.

The rearrangement joins TRBV18 to TRBJ2-7; 7 nucleotides line up with TRBD1. Germline loops: CDR1 KGHSH, CDR2 LQKENI. V was pared by 2 bases and J by 2 bases, with 0 bases of the junction left unmatched. The CDR3 sequence is 13 residues long. The CDR3 nucleotides read TGTGCCAGCTCACCAGACAGGGCCTACGAGCAGTACTTC. Translated, it gives CASSPDRAYEQYF.

This clone showed up just a few times. This rearrangement joins TRBV19 to TRBJ1-2; no clear D. The CDR3 has 14 amino acids. Germline assignment: CDR1 LNHDA and CDR2 SQIVND (reference sequence). V lost 3 bases, J lost 1 base, and 9 bases lay in between. The CDR3 reads CASSISADNYGYTF. CDR3 nucleotide sequence: TGTGCCAGTAGTATCTCCGCGGATAACTATGGCTACACCTTC.

The chain recombines TRBV9 with TRBJ2-3; D is unresolved. The V end was cut by 0 bases, the J end by 3 bases, with 11 bases between. CDR3 length: 15 residues. CDR1 and CDR2 (germline): SGDLS, YYNGEE. The CDR3 DNA is TGTGCCAGCAGCGTAGCCCTTCAGTGGACAGATACGCAGTATTTT. Its translation: CASSVALQWTDTQYF.

CDR3 in amino acids: CSVHRDRVTGELFF. The DNA of the CDR3 is TGCAGCGTTCATCGGGACAGGGTGACCGGGGAGCTGTTTTTT. The V and J genes are TRBV29-1 and TRBJ2-2; 9 nucleotides agree with TRBD1. This CDR3 contains 14 residues. Germline V CDR1 and CDR2: SQVTM, ANQGSEA. The V gene end was trimmed by 5 bases and the J gene end by 5 bases; junction bases not matched to a gene: 6.